This T cell receptor beta chain was sequenced for a study of CD8 T cells in ankylosing spondylitis (dated by TCRdb to the late 2010s). As for the study more broadly: The study profiled T cell receptor beta repertoires in healthy donors and ankylosing spondylitis patients to find disease-linked TCR variants. The whole study cohort included 85 to 120 healthy donors and 20 to 30 ankylosing spondylitis patients. Peripheral blood was sampled, and synovial fluid was additionally collected from ankylosing spondylitis patients. Broader findings and caveats from the paper: Blood from ankylosing spondylitis patients appeared to be characterized by a TCR beta motif composed of under ten highly homologous amino acid variants. The disease-linked clones were reported to be significantly enriched in matched synovial fluid samples from ankylosing spondylitis patients. A CD8+ phenotype was shown by the disease-linked clones, which were found at relatively low frequencies in peripheral blood. Some motif variants were previously reported in synovial fluid and blood of reactive arthritis patients, suggesting common disease-initiation mechanisms.

Sequencing instrument: Illumina HiSeq 2500. TCR beta libraries were prepared by quantitative 5'-RACE with molecular barcodes. As for the authors' bioinformatics: To identify disease-linked TCR variants, a new computational method was used, one built on a probabilistic model of VDJ rearrangement. Starting from the raw public reads, TCRdb applied fastp trimming at Q25, assembled clones with MiXCR and retained in-frame beta chains. Rows merge per CDR3 protein into single entries with the most common DNA and genes. These V and J calls originate from TCRdb's pipeline instead of the authors' own analysis. This sample has about 330,000 distinct CDR3 sequences in its table, and less than 10% of those were observed once. In total, the top ten clones hold roughly 15% of the sample. This clonotype showed up just a few times. Its antigen is not yet known. No base quality information exists; no much larger clone differs at one position.

V has 3 bases trimmed and J has 7 bases trimmed; junction bases matching no gene number 17. The germline V gene (reference sequence) gives CDR1 as LNHNV and CDR2 as YYDKDF. The CDR3 starts with the cysteine, ends with the phenylalanine, and has 18 residues. The read is trimmed to its CDR3 DNA, 54 bases read in frame from base 1. The sequence is built from TRBV15 and TRBJ2-2, and 7 bases in between align with TRBD2. This clonotype was obtained from a male donor with ankylosing spondylitis. The sequencing input was blood, either unsorted or a sorted T cell fraction (not recorded which). For the CDR3, the sequence is CATSSRGRAREIVGELFF. The bases read TGTGCCACCAGCAGTAGAGGGAGGGCCAGGGAGATTGTCGGGGAGCTGTTTTTT.